This is a list of T cell receptor beta chains from one sample in a study of T cells after yellow fever vaccination. One entry per CDR3 protein results from TCRdb running MiXCR on the 5' RACE reads. The sample lists around 250,000 distinct CDR3 sequences, roughly 4.8% seen once, with less than 3.5% in the top ten. The specimen comprised CD4+ T cells sorted from PBMCs, sampled on the day of the yellow fever booster vaccination. The receptors derive from a man aged 18 to 29 who received the YFV17D yellow fever vaccine. Both conserved end residues are part of each CDR3. A D gene is named only where the DNA matches it firmly. A row's size may be missing; if present it is once, few, many or a size class.

j_call v_call clone_size d_call cdr3_aa cdr3_nt
TRBJ1-4 TRBV12-3/TRBV12-4 many NA CASSQVLANEKLFF TGTGCCAGCAGCCAAGTTCTCGCTAATGAAAAACTGTTTTTT
TRBJ2-3 TRBV25-1 many NA CASEDAGRTDTQYF TGTGCCAGCGAAGACGCCGGTCGAACAGATACGCAGTATTTT
TRBJ1-6 TRBV18 NA NA CASSPGGQDYNSPLHF TGTGCCAGCTCACCAGGGGGCCAGGACTATAATTCACCCCTCCACTTT
TRBJ2-1 TRBV7-9 NA NA CASSLDGVSYNEQFF TGTGCCAGCAGCCTAGATGGGGTCTCCTACAATGAGCAGTTCTTC
TRBJ2-2 TRBV24-1 NA NA CATSDLAGNPGELIF TGTGCCACCAGTGATTTGGCGGGGAACCCCGGGGAGCTGATTTTT
TRBJ2-2 TRBV15 many TRBD2 CATSRGAGGTGELFF TGTGCCACCAGCAGGGGAGCGGGAGGCACCGGGGAGCTGTTTTTT
TRBJ2-2 TRBV10-3 many TRBD2 CAISPGTSGTGELFF TGTGCCATCAGCCCCGGGACTAGCGGGACCGGGGAGCTGTTTTTT
TRBJ1-1 TRBV20-1 NA TRBD1 CSAPGQVGTEAFF TGCAGTGCCCCGGGACAGGTGGGGACTGAAGCTTTCTTT
TRBJ2-1 TRBV12-3/TRBV12-4 many TRBD2 CASSSSSGGDEQFF TGTGCCAGCAGCTCATCTAGCGGGGGGGATGAGCAGTTCTTC
TRBJ2-1 TRBV6-5 NA NA CASSAFNEQFF TGTGCCAGCAGTGCGTTCAATGAGCAGTTCTTC
TRBJ1-1 TRBV12-3/TRBV12-4 many NA CASSKDGTEAFF TGTGCCAGCAGCAAGGACGGAACTGAAGCTTTCTTT
TRBJ2-1 TRBV15 many NA CATSRDKYGYNEQFF TGTGCCACCAGCAGAGATAAGTACGGTTACAATGAGCAGTTCTTC
TRBJ2-5 TRBV6-2/TRBV6-3 NA NA CASSTGVDQETQYF TGTGCCAGCAGTACCGGGGTCGACCAAGAGACCCAGTACTTC
TRBJ1-2 TRBV9 NA NA CASSADPGRGTLGYTF TGTGCCAGCAGCGCAGATCCGGGACGGGGTACTTTGGGCTACACCTTC
TRBJ1-5 TRBV3-1 many NA CASSQDHFQGSNQPQHF TGTGCCAGCAGCCAAGATCACTTTCAGGGATCGAATCAGCCCCAGCATTTT
TRBJ2-5 TRBV7-2 few NA CASSLVVGGQETQYF TGTGCCAGCAGCTTAGTGGTAGGGGGCCAAGAGACCCAGTACTTC
TRBJ2-5 TRBV20-1 many NA CSAASATQYF TGCAGTGCTGCTTCGGCGACCCAGTACTTC
TRBJ2-5 TRBV5-6 many NA CASSLIGEGQETQYF TGTGCCAGCAGCTTGATTGGGGAAGGACAAGAGACCCAGTACTTC
TRBJ2-7 TRBV5-1 few NA CASSLEGILSYEQYF TGCGCCAGCAGCTTGGAGGGGATCCTATCCTACGAGCAGTACTTC